The clone carrying this TCR beta chain was seen repeatedly, ten times or more. Its antigen is as yet unknown. This entry is derived from a study of T cell repertoires in cytomegalovirus infection. Study-wide context: CMV infection together with matching HLA type was indicated by public TCR beta signatures.

Trimming took 5 bases from V and 5 from J; bases not matched to a gene: 3. The CDR3 extends over 14 amino acids. Findings of the study overall: Accumulated public TCR beta family frequency recognized individuals carrying CMV together with the relevant HLA. Clonotypes of TCR beta that were HLA-C-restricted and CMV-specific dominated the ex vivo response.

Using its own MiXCR run on the reads, TCRdb lists one record per CDR3 protein. The repertoire holds 350,000 to 550,000 distinct CDR3 sequences, 31% seen once, with roughly 15% in the top ten. Sample: PBMCs. V gene TRBV12-3 or TRBV12-4 combines with J gene TRBJ1-4, with 9 bases aligning to TRBD1. The receptor's source is a human donor in good health (CMV status not recorded). Some clones in this sample may be carry-over from other donors' samples. CDR3 sequence: CASSTGQGNEKLFF. The CDR3 bases are TGTGCCAGCAGTACTGGACAGGGGAATGAAAAACTGTTTTTT.